This TCR beta chain was profiled in a study of T cell repertoires in ileal Crohn's disease. Study-wide findings and caveats: Clonal expansions were more frequent in active smokers than non-smokers at surgery.

The V and J ends lost 9 bases and 4 bases respectively, with 15 bases between them. CDR3 length: 13 residues. The V gene's germline CDR1 is MGHDK and CDR2 SYGVNS. Each sample's TCRB immunosequencing used around 470 nanograms of biopsy DNA. Clones were sequenced by immunoSEQ multiplex PCR, and TCRdb holds only the in-frame ones, with some missing. The sample includes over 14,000 clones, over 80% of them seen just once. With regard to this clone: Its antigen is undetermined.

The sample comprised ileal tissue. This TCR was recovered from an adult with Crohn's disease. This chain connects TRBV25-1 to TRBJ1-1, with a weak D call TRBD1 (6 bases). CDR3 in DNA: TGTGCCAGTAGGGGGATAGCGAGCACTGAAGCTTTCTTT. This sequence encodes CASRGIASTEAFF.